One T cell receptor beta chain is described in this entry. Profiled with immunoSEQ multiplex PCR; TCRdb holds only in-frame clones, not every one. The sample shows 150,000 to 200,000 clones, approximately 95% of them seen only once. The data were taken from a study of blood T cell repertoires in COVID-19. Study-level background: The origin of the acute and convalescent COVID-19 samples was the United States, Italy and Spain.

The germline V gene has CDR1 SGHNT and CDR2 YYREEE (reference sequence). The J segment lost 6 bases and the V segment lost 5 bases, leaving 3 bases of the junction unmatched. CDR3 length: 13 amino acids. V usage is TRBV5-4 and J usage is TRBJ1-1; 11 nucleotides match TRBD1. The sequence was collected from a woman between 50 and 59 years old with acute or convalescent COVID-19. The sample comprised peripheral blood. The CDR3 protein is CASRVDRGPEAFF. DNA for the CDR3: TGTGCCAGCAGGGTGGACAGGGGGCCTGAAGCTTTCTTT.